This note documents a single T cell receptor beta chain sequence. This clone has just a few counts. The target of this receptor is not known. Base-call qualities are not available, and no considerably larger clone is one nucleotide away. The sample is drawn from a study of cytomegalovirus exposure and HLA in healthy donors (dated by TCRdb to about 2017). Background for the entire study: According to an earlier analysis of around 600 of the donors, about 179 million T cells yielded roughly 110 million unique TCR beta sequences and 250 to 350 Gb of sequence data. The study combined high-throughput TCR immunosequencing, statistical association of individual TCRs with disease status, and machine learning to predict cytomegalovirus infection status. Of the 350 to 400 genotyped donors, about 80% fell in the genetic ancestry cluster associated with self-reported Caucasian donors. Donor age, sex, ethnicity and CMV serostatus were compiled alongside the repertoire data. Class I and class II HLA loci were covered by the typing at four-digit resolution. The number of donors typed differed by locus, with about 629-640 for A, B, C, DRB1 and DQB1, around 520 for DQA1, some 570 for DPA1, and 400 to 490 for DPB1. The study aimed to test whether cataloging public T cell receptors could reveal signatures of past pathogen exposure. All discovery cohort repertoires had been generated using a single sequencing platform. Besides the first cohort of 550 to 750 subjects, a separate validation cohort made up of over 100 different subjects was used. The study profiled the T cell repertoires of about 720 subjects by immunosequencing and related them to cytomegalovirus serostatus. Roughly 5 DR-DQ haplotypes were handled as single units for association and clustering because linkage in the cohort was strong. To decide whether each TCR beta V gene segment behaved as functional or pseudogenic, an earlier analysis of 587 of the donors relied on high-throughput TCR beta sequencing. A later analysis re-analyzed previously published TCR beta repertoires from 500 to 700 donors and added high-resolution HLA genotyping to study TCR occurrence patterns. The later analysis used no new phenotypic data to find candidate immune exposures, relying instead on TCR beta sequences and their occurrence across donors. An early release covering roughly 640 HLA-typed donors comprised 250 to 350 gigabases of sequencing data and around 80 million unique TCR sequences. Among 300 to 500 genotyped donors of the cohort, an average of about 220,000 unique TCR beta nucleotide sequences was sequenced per donor, of which 15% to 20% were non-productive. Genome-wide SNP genotypes for about 65% of the 666 donors were used in a later genetic analysis, which treated that subset as a discovery cohort. On the study overall, not on this receptor specifically: Most TCR sequences were observed very rarely across donors, whereas some public TCRs were present in many individuals. The only immune exposure information available for the cohort was CMV serostatus. Because HLA typing was unavailable for some donors at each locus, only the typed subset was used in association tests. Cytomegalovirus status was reported to be diagnosed by the classifier with high specificity and sensitivity in both the original and validation cohorts. According to a later analysis, most CMV-associated TCR beta chains appeared to be HLA-restricted, and the HLA associations seemed to be driven largely by CMV exposure. The cohort was sequenced for TCR beta chains only, and without alpha or paired-chain data the features that could be detected were limited. In a later analysis, TCR association rates were found to vary across HLA loci, with the most associated TCRs seen for DRB1 alleles and the fewest for HLA-C alleles. Compared with the roughly 670-donor mean, donors in an Asian-associated ancestry cluster had fewer N-insertions in productive TCRs, according to a later genetic analysis. A cluster of highly shared sequence variants was judged likely to be a technical artifact of the sequencing pipeline. When HLA alleles, especially DR and DQ, strongly co-occurred, TCR associations were difficult to assign to individual alleles. A further reported finding was that TCR beta sequences accurately predicted the HLA-A and HLA-B alleles for most subjects in the first cohort. Correlated functional status among segregating V segments might be attributable to linkage disequilibrium, but an unknown experimental factor could not be ruled out. Presence/absence analyses assumed roughly uniform sequencing depth across donors, an assumption that may not hold. According to a later analysis, parvovirus B19, influenza, CMV and Epstein-Barr virus appeared linked to several top co-occurrence clusters. In an earlier analysis of 587 of the donors, most TCR beta V segments appeared in productive rearrangements about 87% or about 30% of the time, broadly matching IMGT annotations. A later analysis associated 15,000 to 20,000 TCR beta sequences with specific HLA alleles at a false discovery rate of 0.05. It was suggested by the authors that the approach could potentially be generalized to other disease states and immunological phenotypes. A later genetic analysis associated a missense DCLRE1C variant with V-gene and J-gene trimming of TCR beta chains, and an independent cohort replicated the association. A later analysis found that HLA-associated TCR beta chains were more clonally expanded and had lower generation probabilities than equally common non-associated chains. The earlier analysis of nearly 600 of the donors excluded 15 to 20 rarely observed V segments, including chromosome 9 orphons, because counts were too low. A few of the identified cytomegalovirus-associated TCR beta chains were confirmed in vitro to be specific for cytomegalovirus antigens. A total of fewer than 200 TCR beta chains were listed by the study as associated with cytomegalovirus.

The library was prepared using the immunoSEQ multiplex PCR assay. The multiplex PCR relied on a mix of 60 forward primers for TCR Vbeta segments and 13 reverse primers for TCR Jbeta segments. The CDR3 region of rearranged TCR beta genes was amplified from genomic DNA with a multiplex PCR assay. Amplified TCR beta libraries were sequenced as 87-base-pair reads on the Illumina HiSeq System. The study's own analysis went as follows. Across the 600 to 700 repertoires, a later analysis counted around 80 million unique TCR beta chains, around 11 million of which were shared by at least two donors. Raw reads were error-corrected and collapsed into unique sequences with a nearest-neighbor algorithm that merged closely related sequences to remove PCR and sequencing errors. CDR3 sequences were aligned to IMGT reference sequences to assign V, D and J gene segments. For a sequence to be retained, at least a six-nucleotide match to both a V gene segment and a J gene segment was required. Rearrangements were classified as productive when the CDR3 lacked stop codons and remained in frame with V and J, and all other rearrangements were classified as non-productive. CDR3 was defined according to IMGT convention as the region running from the second conserved V-encoded cysteine to the conserved J-encoded phenylalanine. The earlier analysis of 587 of the donors excluded sequences that lacked an unambiguous match to a single V gene segment. An earlier analysis of several hundred of the donors classified V segments as functional when productive rearrangements were above 56.7% and as segregating when the standard deviation between donors was above 5%. A statistical classification framework was developed to diagnose cytomegalovirus status using the catalog of TCR beta chain sequences. A later analysis assigned V and J genes by comparing TCR nucleotide sequences with IMGT/GENE-DB human TR gene sequences. In a later analysis, CDR3 sequences and most-parsimonious VDJ recombination scenarios were assigned using the TCRdist pipeline. In a later analysis, each TCR beta chain was defined by its CDR3 amino acid sequence together with its V-gene family, and reads lacking a unique V-gene family were excluded. A later analysis removed over 500 highly shared, low-generation-probability nucleotide sequences to deal with suspected cross-contamination and a sequencing artifact. In a later analysis, a clonal expansion index for each public chain was calculated from normalized within-repertoire ranks of inferred template counts. In a later analysis, generation probabilities were computed using a VDJ recombination model fitted to out-of-frame rearrangements, and the results were checked against IGoR. Hypergeometric tests were used in a later analysis to score TCR-TCR, TCR-HLA and TCR-CMV co-occurrence, with a repertoire-size bias correction applied to the TCR pairs. False discovery rates were estimated in a later analysis by permuting HLA or CMV assignments 20 times. In a later analysis, co-occurring TCRs were grouped using DBSCAN, and TCRdist sequence similarity was added for clustering within HLA-allele-positive subsets. Repertoires with fewer than 30,000 or more than 120,000 public chains were left out of co-occurrence clustering, as were several repertoires with anomalous nucleotide sharing. The immuneACCESS repertoire file appears here via TCRdb, limited to in-frame rearrangements. These files lack a portion of the clones; in checked studies, under half of the deficit traces to unresolved V genes, and the cause of the others is not known. That table furnishes V, J and clone size, whereas the DNA furnished D and trimming. The table for this sample lists 200,000 to 250,000 clones; 85% to 90% of them were counted only once. The ten most abundant clones make up around 1.4% of the sample.

The cohort was made up of 666 healthy bone marrow donors. Cohort members were all nominally healthy when sampled, although unrecorded immune exposures were likely present. CMV serostatus was positive for 250 to 300 and negative for about 50% of the roughly 700 cohort members, and was not recorded for this donor. A peripheral blood sample was collected from each donor, and TCR beta sequencing was performed on peripheral blood mononuclear cells. Genomic DNA was extracted from the blood cell samples with the Qiagen DNeasy Blood Extraction Kit. The origin of this receptor is a human donor in good health. The source material was PBMCs.

The sequence in DNA is TGCGCCAGCAGCCAAGAGGCTAGCAATGAGCAGTTCTTC. It translates to CASSQEASNEQFF. The chain employs TRBV4-3 and TRBJ2-1; no confident D gene assignment can be made. CDR1 and CDR2 are read off the germline V gene as LGHNA and YSLEER. The CDR3 goes from the cysteine to the phenylalanine over 13 residues. The sequence is cut down to CDR3 DNA, 39 bases in frame from base 1. Trimming takes 0 bases from V and 6 bases from J, and the germline ends sit 6 bases apart.